The sequence of this TCR beta chain was determined in a study of T cell responses to AZD1222 COVID-19 vaccine (dated by TCRdb to the early 2020s). Regarding the complete study: A total of 240 or so trial participants underwent TCR sequencing, of whom 207 had received two doses of AZD1222 and 26 had received two doses of the MenACWY control vaccine. Trial participants were enrolled by age into 18-55, 56-69 and 70-plus year subgroups, with around 140, 26 and 57 TCR-sequenced participants respectively.

Per the publication, the time point label means: about 28 days (+/-7) after the second vaccine dose. AZD1222 recipients whose second dose came at about 4 weeks and those whose second dose came at about 12 weeks were combined into one group, since spike-specific TCR depth and breadth did not differ between the two schedules. The vaccinee samples were drawn from two UK trials, COV001 and COV002, one of which was a single-blind randomized controlled phase 2/3 trial testing AZD1222 (ChAdOx1 nCoV-19) in healthy adults. For TCRbeta chain sequencing, PBMC samples were collected from trial participants at day 0 and at day 28 after the second dose. As for this clone: What this receptor recognizes is not known. No much larger clone is present one base from it, and per-base qualities are unavailable.

The study at large found these results: The 56-69-year group was small, and its depth increase did not reach significance, likely because of low power. Most participants were white British and females outnumbered males, and the authors suggested that clonal diversity may have been underestimated. The whole spike protein was spanned by vaccine-associated CD4 TCRs, and dominant responses were seen in regions 160-218 and 743-854. Reportedly, almost half of the unique spike-specific TCRs recognized epitopes lying outside the regions that are mutated in the B.1.351 and B.1.1.7 variants. Only five or six AZD1222 recipients were SARS-CoV-2 seropositive at baseline, limiting conclusions about previously exposed vaccinees. Because no samples from the day 14 peak response were available, repertoires could be characterized only after the peak T cell response. A significant rise in spike-specific TCR breadth and depth was observed after two AZD1222 doses relative to day 0 and relative to MenACWY recipients.

The CDR3 regions of human TCRbeta chains were subjected to immunosequencing. Under the source paper's analysis protocol: Repertoire TCRs were matched against a reference library of SARS-CoV-2-specific TCRs generated with the MIRA antigen-specificity platform. Breadth was defined as the fraction of unique TCRs that were SARS-CoV-2-associated, and depth was defined as the fraction of total T cells that were SARS-CoV-2-associated. Each spike-specific TCR was assigned to its reactive spike region and to a CD4 or CD8 class using the MIRA data. Log10-transformed breadth and depth values were compared by one-way ANOVA with Sidak's multiple comparisons tests. This is the immuneACCESS table as TCRdb keeps it, with only in-frame sequences that have V and J called. A part of the clones is gone; compared with another copy, unresolved V genes explain less than half, and the rest is unexplained. That table furnishes V, J and clone size, whereas the DNA furnished D and trimming. The sample yields 130,000 or so clones; roughly nine tenths were counted once. The ten largest clones represent approximately 9.8% of the sample.

Trimmed from V: 4 bases; trimmed from J: 2 bases; junction bases lacking a gene match: 8. The CDR3 goes from the cysteine to the phenylalanine over 15 residues. Only CDR3 DNA is held: 45 bases, read in frame from base 1. From a lookup of the germline V gene (reference sequence), CDR1 and CDR2 are LNHDA and SQIVND. The chain is encoded by TRBV19 joined to TRBJ2-7, with 7 bases matching TRBD2. This TCR was sampled from an adult who received the AZD1222 COVID-19 vaccine. The sequenced sample was peripheral blood, obtained 28 days after the second AZD1222 dose. For the CDR3, the sequence is CASSNFKRGTYEQYF. The DNA sequence follows: TGTGCCAGTAGTAATTTTAAGCGGGGAACCTACGAGCAGTACTTC.